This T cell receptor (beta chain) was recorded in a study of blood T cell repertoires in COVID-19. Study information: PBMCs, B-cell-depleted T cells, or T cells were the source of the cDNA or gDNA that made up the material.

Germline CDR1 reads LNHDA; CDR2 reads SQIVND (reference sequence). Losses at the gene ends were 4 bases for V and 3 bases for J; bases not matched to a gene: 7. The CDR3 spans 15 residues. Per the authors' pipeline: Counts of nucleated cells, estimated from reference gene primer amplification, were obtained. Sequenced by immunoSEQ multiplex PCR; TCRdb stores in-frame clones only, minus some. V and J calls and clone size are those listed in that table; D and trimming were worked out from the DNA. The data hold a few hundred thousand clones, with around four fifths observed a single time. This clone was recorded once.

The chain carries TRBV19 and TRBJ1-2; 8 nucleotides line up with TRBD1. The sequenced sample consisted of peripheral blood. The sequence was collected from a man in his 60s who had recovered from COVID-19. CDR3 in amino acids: CASSTPTGVHYGYTF. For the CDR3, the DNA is TGTGCCAGTAGTACCCCGACAGGGGTCCACTATGGCTACACCTTC.